This T cell receptor beta chain was documented in a study of Graves' ophthalmopathy and Graves' hyperthyroidism. Study-wide results and limits: The model reached around 66% sensitivity and under 75% specificity for predicting ophthalmopathy progression.

Trimming cost V 4 bases and J 0 bases, with 15 bases left between them. CDR1 and CDR2 (germline): SQVTM, ANQGSEA. This CDR3 spans 15 amino acids. As the starting material, over 9.5 ml of fresh peripheral blood yielded the PBMCs. This clonotype was detected only a few times. Its antigen is undetermined. Using RNA transcripts, the TCR beta CDR3 regions were amplified. An initial RT-PCR round employing HTBI primers preceded a second-round multiplex PCR. TCRdb re-called the multiplex PCR reads with MiXCR, one entry per CDR3 protein. The data show about 620,000 distinct CDR3 sequences, 22% seen once. The origin of this receptor is a woman aged 18 to 35 with stable Graves' hyperthyroidism. Some clones in this sample may be carry-over from other donors' samples. The V and J genes are TRBV29-1 and TRBJ1-1, with D possibly TRBD1 on 5 matching bases. Sequencing input: peripheral blood. The CDR3 nucleotides read TGCAGCGTTGGTGGAAAGGGGCTCATGAACACTGAAGCTTTCTTT. Translation: CSVGGKGLMNTEAFF.